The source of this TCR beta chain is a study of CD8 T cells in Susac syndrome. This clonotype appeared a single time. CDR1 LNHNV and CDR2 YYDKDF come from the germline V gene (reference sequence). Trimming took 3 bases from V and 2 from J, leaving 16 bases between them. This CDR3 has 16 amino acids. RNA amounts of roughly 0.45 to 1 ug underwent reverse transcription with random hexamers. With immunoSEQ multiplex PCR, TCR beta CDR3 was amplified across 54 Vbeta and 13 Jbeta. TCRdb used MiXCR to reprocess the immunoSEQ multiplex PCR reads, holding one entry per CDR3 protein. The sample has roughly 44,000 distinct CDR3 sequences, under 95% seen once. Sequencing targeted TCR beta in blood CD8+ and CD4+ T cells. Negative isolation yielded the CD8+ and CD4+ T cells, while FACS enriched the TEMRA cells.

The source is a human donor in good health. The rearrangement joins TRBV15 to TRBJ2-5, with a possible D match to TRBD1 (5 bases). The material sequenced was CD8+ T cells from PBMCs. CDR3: CATSSNAGLGQETQYF. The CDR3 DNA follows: TGTGCCACCAGCAGTAACGCAGGGCTGGGGCAAGAGACCCAGTACTTC.